This T cell receptor beta chain came from a study of T-cell memory formation after mild COVID-19. Whole-study context: The two donors had largely donor-specific TCR clusters.

This clonotype was detected only a few times. The length of the CDR3 is 17 residues. Trimming removed 5 bases at V and 2 bases at J, with 21 bases between. In germline, CDR1 is SEHNR, CDR2 FQNEAQ (reference sequence). One entry per CDR3 protein results from TCRdb running MiXCR on the 5' RACE reads. The sample has a few hundred thousand distinct CDR3 sequences; 15% to 20% are singletons. V and J are TRBV7-9 and TRBJ1-1; weak D call: TRBD1 (5 bases). The sample was PBMCs or a T cell subset sorted from them (not recorded which). This receptor was identified in a man between 18 and 35 years old who had mild COVID-19 (a few samples of this study predate the infection). Cell type and time point are not known. This CDR3 is CASSGTVPRSENTEAFF. The CDR3 nucleotides are TGTGCCAGCAGCGGGACCGTCCCGAGGAGTGAAAACACTGAAGCTTTCTTT.